This TCR beta chain was captured by sequencing in a study of Tregs in tolerant kidney transplant recipients. Related graft donors supplied nonmyeloablative bone marrow transplants, and mixed chimerism was transient. The CDR3 length is 15 residues. From germline, CDR1 is MNHEY and CDR2 SMNVEV (reference sequence). The J segment lost 3 bases and the V segment lost 6 bases, leaving 7 bases of the junction unmatched. The data were produced by immunoSEQ multiplex PCR, yet TCRdb's version contains in-frame clones alone and is incomplete. The sample yields about 64,000 clones, 80% to 90% seen once. The genes are TRBV27 and TRBJ2-7; 11 positions agree with TRBD2. The source material was CD4+ T cells from blood (PBMCs), sampled 6 months after the transplant. The clonotype was recovered from a human patient who received a combined kidney and bone marrow transplant. Some of the T cells might come from the graft donor. The CDR3 DNA sequence: TGTGCCAGCAGACCGAGACTAGCGGGAATCTACGAGCAGTACTTC. This gives the protein CASRPRLAGIYEQYF.